Here is one T cell receptor beta chain with its context. This receptor's antigen is unknown. No much larger clone exists at a distance of one base, and base qualities are not known. Each collaborating institution followed its own protocols to collect whole blood in K2EDTA tubes. For TCRbeta analysis, collaborators shipped samples as frozen whole blood, isolated PBMCs, or DNA extracted from either of those sample types. These data belong to a study of blood T cell repertoires in COVID-19 (dated by TCRdb to 2019 to 2021). Some background on the complete study: The collaborator samples originated in the United States, Italy and Spain and spanned the acute and convalescent phases of COVID-19. Where HLA class I and class II types were available, the types were taken from metadata supplied by the sample provider, not from assay-based typing. Subjects who had been exposed to COVID-19, were actively infected with it, or had recovered from it provided the deeply sampled blood TCRbeta repertoires that made up the dataset. The material from the prospective study consisted of cDNA or gDNA derived from T cells, B-cell-depleted T cells, or PBMCs. The repertoires were released in a freely available public database intended as a resource for research on the immune response to SARS-CoV-2. The samples were drawn from the first 160 participants of the ongoing ImmuneRACE study and from some 1,300 subjects provided by 6 global collaborators. Nearly every sample came with metadata listing a de-identified subject ID, COVID-19 status, age in years and sex.

What the research found in general, with its limitations: Clinical and demographic metadata were provided uncurated, with the amount varying by source and participant.

The immunoSEQ Assay, a bias-controlled multiplex PCR, was used to amplify TCRbeta CDR3 regions from genomic DNA. In the source study's methods: The number of nucleated cells in each sample was estimated by amplification of reference gene primers within the assay. Sequence reads were collapsed and filtered to measure the absolute abundance of every unique TCRbeta CDR3 rearrangement. For each sample, productive Simpson clonality was calculated by taking the square root of Simpson's diversity index across productive rearrangements. In TCRdb, the immuneACCESS table is reduced to in-frame sequences with V and J assigned. These tables do not hold every clone; where another copy was compared, an unresolved V gene accounts for under half, and the others remain unexplained. The DNA gave D and trimming, while V, J and clone size come from that table. This sample holds about 99,000 clones; 85% to 90% were observed only once. 10% to 15% of the sample goes to the ten largest clones.

Sequenced: peripheral blood. This receptor was obtained from a woman in her sixties or seventies in a cohort sampled during active or convalescent COVID-19.

The nucleotide sequence reads as follows: TGTGCCAGTACCATGATTCCGGGAGACGAGCTGTTTTTT. It is translated as CASTMIPGDELFF. Recombination connected TRBV19 to TRBJ2-2; the D segment could be TRBD2, given 6 matching bases. V loses 7 bases of germline sequence and J loses 11 bases, and the interval between the two ends is 17 bases. Per the germline V gene (reference sequence), LNHDA is the CDR1 and SQIVND is the CDR2. The CDR3 runs 13 residues from the cysteine to the phenylalanine. Only the CDR3 part of the read is kept: 39 bases, read in frame from the first base. The CDR3, completed at both ends by the reference TRBV19 and TRBJ2-2 genes, gives the full variable domain DGGITQSPKYLFRKEGQNVTLSCEQNLNHDAMYWYRQDPGQGLRLIYYSQIVNDFQKGDIAEGYSVSREKKESFPLTVTSAQKNPTAFYLCASTMIPGDELFFGEGSRLTVL.